The rows below give T cell receptor beta chains drawn from one sample of a study of shared clonotypes between healthy human individuals. The data were produced by immunoSEQ multiplex PCR, yet TCRdb's version contains in-frame clones alone and is incomplete. Altogether about 1.1 million clones are present, about four fifths being singletons, with the ten largest covering 0.5% to 0.6%. The specimen was memory CD4+ T cells from PBMCs. The receptors were gathered from a man younger than 30 in good health. Some clones in this sample may be carry-over from other donors' samples. The CDR3 runs from the conserved cysteine through the conserved F or W. Each record gives: J gene, clone size, D gene, V gene, CDR3 DNA, CDR3 protein. The D gene is left open where the match is weak. Expanded clones get a size class; other rows say once, few or many, or leave the size out.

J: TRBJ1-2
size: -
D: -
V: TRBV18
DNA: TGTGCCAGCTCATCCTCTTCCCAGGGCTATGGCTACACCTTC
CDR3: CASSSSSQGYGYTF

J: TRBJ1-5
size: once
D: -
V: TRBV6-4
DNA: TGTGCCAGCAGAACCCCTAGGAGGGGGGCGCGAGGTCAGCCCCAGCATTTT
CDR3: CASRTPRRGARGQPQHF

J: TRBJ1-5
size: -
D: -
V: TRBV5-5
DNA: TGTGCCAGCAGCTTGGCCAGTAGAGAGCCCCAGCATTTT
CDR3: CASSLASREPQHF

J: TRBJ1-5
size: -
D: -
V: TRBV2
DNA: TGTGCCAGCAGCTGGGACCCTAAATCAGGTCAGCCCCAGCATTTT
CDR3: CASSWDPKSGQPQHF

J: TRBJ1-5
size: -
D: -
V: TRBV7-9
DNA: TGTGCCAGCAGCTTAGCACAGCCCAATCAGCCCCAGCATTTT
CDR3: CASSLAQPNQPQHF

J: TRBJ1-1
size: few
D: TRBD1
V: TRBV30
DNA: TGTGCCTGGAGTGTACTAGGGGGCGTCGGCACTGAAGCTTTCTTT
CDR3: CAWSVLGGVGTEAFF

J: TRBJ1-5
size: -
D: TRBD1
V: TRBV6-1
DNA: TGTGCCAGCAAACTGACAGGGAATAGCAATCAGCCCCAGCATTTT
CDR3: CASKLTGNSNQPQHF

J: TRBJ2-3
size: -
D: -
V: TRBV5-1
DNA: TGCGCCAGCAGCTTTGCCGCGGGAATTGGTACAGATACGCAGTATTTT
CDR3: CASSFAAGIGTDTQYF

J: TRBJ2-3
size: few
D: TRBD2
V: TRBV4-2
DNA: TGTGCCAGCAGCCATCCCTTAAGCGGGAGGGTCAGGGATACGCAGTATTTT
CDR3: CASSHPLSGRVRDTQYF

J: TRBJ2-3
size: once
D: -
V: TRBV4-2
DNA: TGTGCCAGCAGCCAACGGGGCGCGGGACGGACATCTGGAGATACGCAGTATTTT
CDR3: CASSQRGAGRTSGDTQYF

J: TRBJ2-7
size: -
D: TRBD2
V: TRBV28
DNA: TGTGCCAGCAGGCGGACTAGCGGGAGGGTACAGTACTTC
CDR3: CASRRTSGRVQYF

J: TRBJ2-7
size: many
D: -
V: TRBV27
DNA: TGTGCCAGCAGCTTCGCGGGGCCCGTCTACGAGCAGTACTTC
CDR3: CASSFAGPVYEQYF

J: TRBJ2-7
size: -
D: TRBD2
V: TRBV5-4
DNA: TGTGCCAGCAGCTTGCCTAGCGGGAGTGTCTACGAGCAGTACTTC
CDR3: CASSLPSGSVYEQYF

J: TRBJ2-5
size: -
D: -
V: TRBV18
DNA: TGTGCCAGCTCACCACTGACAGGTCAACAAGAGACCCAGTACTTC
CDR3: CASSPLTGQQETQYF

J: TRBJ2-1
size: once
D: -
V: TRBV19
DNA: TGTGCCAGTAGGCCCGGACCATGGGGTAATGAGCAGTTCTTC
CDR3: CASRPGPWGNEQFF

J: TRBJ1-2
size: -
D: -
V: TRBV7-2
DNA: TGTGCCAGCAGCTTAGCCGGAGTGGTCGGCTACACCTTC
CDR3: CASSLAGVVGYTF

J: TRBJ2-7
size: once
D: -
V: TRBV29-1
DNA: TGCAGCGTTGGCACGGGGTACGAGCAGTACTTC
CDR3: CSVGTGYEQYF

J: TRBJ2-7
size: -
D: TRBD1
V: TRBV9
DNA: TGTGCCAGCAGCAAAGGACAGGGGGCGATATCCTACGAGCAGTACTTC
CDR3: CASSKGQGAISYEQYF

J: TRBJ1-1
size: -
D: TRBD1
V: TRBV6-5
DNA: TGTGCCAGCAGTTCGTGGACAGGGCTGGGCACTGAAGCTTTCTTT
CDR3: CASSSWTGLGTEAFF

J: TRBJ1-4
size: -
D: TRBD1
V: TRBV6-1
DNA: TGTGCCAGCAGTGTAGGGACAGGCCGATTCGCAACTAATGAAAAACTGTTTTTT
CDR3: CASSVGTGRFATNEKLFF

J: TRBJ1-2
size: -
D: -
V: TRBV28
DNA: TGTGCCAGCACCGGCCTCCTTTGGGGCAATGGCTACACCTTC
CDR3: CASTGLLWGNGYTF

J: TRBJ2-3
size: -
D: TRBD2
V: TRBV2
DNA: TGTGCCAGCAGTGATGTGGGAGGGGGCACAGATACGCAGTATTTT
CDR3: CASSDVGGGTDTQYF

J: TRBJ2-7
size: once
D: TRBD1
V: TRBV5-1
DNA: TGCGCCAGCAGCTTGGGGACAGGCACCTACGAGCAGTACTTC
CDR3: CASSLGTGTYEQYF

J: TRBJ2-5
size: few
D: -
V: TRBV21-1
DNA: TGTGCCAGCAGCAAAGAGTTTCGGGCAGAGACCCAGTACTTC
CDR3: CASSKEFRAETQYF

J: TRBJ2-5
size: -
D: TRBD2
V: TRBV5-1
DNA: TGCGCCAGCAGCCCTCTTGCGGGAGGGAGTACCCAGTACTTC
CDR3: CASSPLAGGSTQYF

J: TRBJ1-3
size: -
D: -
V: TRBV4-1
DNA: TGCGCCAGCAGCTTATTGTTGGGAAACACCATATATTTT
CDR3: CASSLLLGNTIYF

J: TRBJ2-1
size: -
D: -
V: TRBV7-2
DNA: TGTGCCAGCAGTTTCGAAAGCGCGCGCCATTACAATGAGCAGTTCTTC
CDR3: CASSFESARHYNEQFF

J: TRBJ1-2
size: few
D: -
V: TRBV2
DNA: TGTGCCAGCAGTGAAGCACGCCCGGGGACGGTTTATGGCTACACCTTC
CDR3: CASSEARPGTVYGYTF

J: TRBJ2-3
size: -
D: -
V: TRBV30
DNA: TGTGCCTGGAGTTCGGGGACTAGCACAGATACGCAGTATTTT
CDR3: CAWSSGTSTDTQYF

J: TRBJ1-3
size: -
D: -
V: TRBV7-9
DNA: TGTGCCAGCAGCTTAGAGGGTATTGAAGGAAACACCATATATTTT
CDR3: CASSLEGIEGNTIYF

J: TRBJ2-2
size: -
D: TRBD2
V: TRBV7-3
DNA: TGTGCCAGCAGCCCCCCGGGCGGGAGAGGGACCGGGGAGCTGTTTTTT
CDR3: CASSPPGGRGTGELFF

J: TRBJ1-2
size: -
D: TRBD1
V: TRBV6-1
DNA: TGTGCCAGCAGTGAAAAGGGACAGGGGGAAGATAACTATGGCTACACCTTC
CDR3: CASSEKGQGEDNYGYTF

J: TRBJ2-1
size: once
D: TRBD2
V: TRBV9
DNA: TGTGCCAGCAGCGTAGGCCTAGCGGTAAATGAGCAGTTCTTC
CDR3: CASSVGLAVNEQFF

J: TRBJ2-7
size: -
D: -
V: TRBV7-9
DNA: TGTGCCAGCAGCTTAGCGTACGGGAGAGAACGTGCAAATTACGAGCAGTACTTC
CDR3: CASSLAYGRERANYEQYF

J: TRBJ2-3
size: -
D: TRBD2
V: TRBV5-4
DNA: TGTGCCAGCAGCTTGGCGGCGGGAGTTGCAGATACGCAGTATTTT
CDR3: CASSLAAGVADTQYF

J: TRBJ2-7
size: -
D: TRBD1
V: TRBV4-2
DNA: TGTGCCAGCAGCTCCCAACTCGGACAGGGAACGTACTCCTACGAGCAGTACTTC
CDR3: CASSSQLGQGTYSYEQYF

J: TRBJ2-7
size: -
D: -
V: TRBV29-1
DNA: TGCAGCGTTGTTGGGACACTCGGACTTTTCTCAGAGCAGTACTTC
CDR3: CSVVGTLGLFSEQYF

J: TRBJ1-1
size: -
D: TRBD1
V: TRBV5-1
DNA: TGCGCCAGCAGCCCGGACAGGGGATGGACTGAAGCTTTCTTT
CDR3: CASSPDRGWTEAFF

J: TRBJ2-7
size: -
D: -
V: TRBV6-5
DNA: TGTGCCAGCAGTGCCCGACCCTATGCGGAGCAGTACTTC
CDR3: CASSARPYAEQYF

J: TRBJ2-2
size: -
D: -
V: TRBV7-3
DNA: TGTGCCAGCAGCTTAACGTCGGTAGGGGTGAGCACCGGGGAGCTGTTTTTT
CDR3: CASSLTSVGVSTGELFF

J: TRBJ2-7
size: -
D: -
V: TRBV5-6
DNA: TGTGCCAGCAGCCCCTGGAGGTCGTCTGCCGAGCAGTACTTC
CDR3: CASSPWRSSAEQYF

J: TRBJ1-4
size: once
D: -
V: TRBV7-9
DNA: TGTGCCAGCAGCACCACGGCTGCAACTAATGAAAAACTGTTTTTT
CDR3: CASSTTAATNEKLFF

J: TRBJ2-6
size: -
D: -
V: TRBV11-2
DNA: TGTGCCAGCAGCTTGGGCTCCTCACGGTCCGGGGCCAACGTCCTGACTTTC
CDR3: CASSLGSSRSGANVLTF

J: TRBJ1-2
size: -
D: -
V: TRBV7-3
DNA: TGTGCCAGCAGCTTAACAGGGGCGGGAAACTATGGCTACACCTTC
CDR3: CASSLTGAGNYGYTF

J: TRBJ1-5
size: -
D: -
V: TRBV7-2
DNA: TGTGCCAGCAGCCTCCTAGGGGGACTTAGCAATCAGCCCCAGCATTTT
CDR3: CASSLLGGLSNQPQHF

J: TRBJ2-2
size: -
D: TRBD2
V: TRBV5-4
DNA: TGTGCCAGCAGCTTGCCCCAAGGAAAGACTAGCGGGGCCAACGCCGGGGAGCTGTTTTTT
CDR3: CASSLPQGKTSGANAGELFF

J: TRBJ2-7
size: -
D: TRBD2
V: TRBV7-2
DNA: TGTGCCAGCAGCTTAGTCGGGATAGCGGGGTACGAGCAGTACTTC
CDR3: CASSLVGIAGYEQYF

J: TRBJ2-3
size: -
D: -
V: TRBV29-1
DNA: TGCAGCGTTGATAGGGTCAGACACACAGATACGCAGTATTTT
CDR3: CSVDRVRHTDTQYF